Below, 4 T cell receptor beta chains from the same sample are listed, as sequenced in a study of T cell responses to AZD1222 COVID-19 vaccine. The protocol was immunoSEQ multiplex PCR, while the TCRdb copy is restricted to in-frame clones and leaves out a portion. The sample consists of approximately 190,000 clones, approximately 91% of them appearing once. Sequenced here: peripheral blood, sampled on day 0 of AZD1222 vaccination. The source of these receptors is an adult in good health.

V is TRBV7-9 and J is TRBJ1-3; possible D gene TRBD1, 5 bases. V lost 5 bases and J 0 bases, leaving 11 bases between the germline ends. This CDR3 has 15 residues. Germline V gene data show CDR1 as SEHNR and CDR2 as FQNEAQ (reference sequence). This CDR3 reads CASSRDGYSGNTIYF. Written as DNA, the CDR3 is TGTGCCAGCAGCCGGGACGGTTACTCTGGAAACACCATATATTTT.

The V and J genes are TRBV29-1 and TRBJ2-1; weak D call: TRBD2 (5 bases). Germline assignment: CDR1 SQVTM and CDR2 ANQGSEA. The CDR3 loop spans 16 amino acids. V gave up 5 bases and J gave up 0 bases, with 17 bases separating them. This chain's CDR3 is CSVRRGGGISYNEQFF. DNA for the CDR3: TGCAGCGTTAGACGTGGAGGAGGCATCTCCTACAATGAGCAGTTCTTC.

The chain carries TRBV11-2 and TRBJ2-3; 7 bases align to TRBD2. Germline V gives CDR1 SGHAT, CDR2 FQNNGV. The V gene end was trimmed by 1 base and the J gene end by 3 bases; junction bases not matched to a gene: 13. This CDR3 is built from 18 residues. Written as DNA, the CDR3 is TGTGCCAGCAGCTTAGCCGGCAGGGCGGGAGTGAGAACAGATACGCAGTATTTT. Protein product: CASSLAGRAGVRTDTQYF.

This chain uses TRBV6-2 or TRBV6-3 with TRBJ1-4; 7 bases fit TRBD1. V was clipped by 4 bases and J by 7 bases; unmatched bases: 6. Germline assignment: CDR1 MNHEY and CDR2 SVGEGT. CDR3 length: 14 amino acids. In DNA, the CDR3 is TGTGCCAGCAGTTCCACTGGGACAGTTGAAAAACTGTTTTTT. The encoded protein is CASSSTGTVEKLFF.